This is a list of T cell receptor beta chains from one sample in a study of T cell responses to AZD1222 COVID-19 vaccine. Clones were read by immunoSEQ multiplex PCR, and TCRdb kept only the in-frame ones, dropping some. Of over 85,000 clones in the sample, over 85% were seen once. The material sequenced was peripheral blood, taken on day 0 of AZD1222 vaccination. Source of these receptors: an adult in good health. CDR3s include the opening cysteine and the closing phenylalanine or tryptophan. The D gene is left open where the match is weak. Clone sizes are given selectively: once, few, many, or a class where the clone is expanded.

v_call	d_call	clone_size	j_call	cdr3_nt	cdr3_aa
TRBV6-5	TRBD1	NA	TRBJ1-5	TGTGCCAGCAGTTACCGAGGACAGGATCAGCCCCAGCATTTT	CASSYRGQDQPQHF
TRBV11-3	TRBD2	NA	TRBJ2-5	TGTGCCAGCAGCACCGGGACTAGCGGGGGAGAGACCCAGTACTTC	CASSTGTSGGETQYF
TRBV18	NA	NA	TRBJ1-2	TGTGCCAGCTCACCAGAGGGAGATTATGGCTACACCTTC	CASSPEGDYGYTF
TRBV7-8	NA	NA	TRBJ1-4	TGTGCCAGCAGCTTACTTGGGGGCAATGAAAAACTGTTTTTT	CASSLLGGNEKLFF
TRBV6-5	NA	NA	TRBJ2-5	TGTGCCAGCAGTCAGGGGGAGACCCAGTACTTC	CASSQGETQYF
TRBV5-1	NA	NA	TRBJ2-5	TGCGCCAGCAGCTTACGGCCTCAAGAGACCCAGTACTTC	CASSLRPQETQYF
TRBV5-6	NA	NA	TRBJ1-5	TGTGCCAGCAGCTTGTGGAGGAATAGCAATCAGCCCCAGCATTTT	CASSLWRNSNQPQHF
TRBV28	TRBD1	NA	TRBJ1-1	TGTGCCAGCAGCTCGACAGGGCTGAACACTGAAGCTTTCTTT	CASSSTGLNTEAFF
TRBV7-3	TRBD2	once	TRBJ2-3	TGTGCCAGCAGCTCAGATAGCGGGGTCACGCAGTATTTT	CASSSDSGVTQYF
TRBV19	NA	NA	TRBJ1-2	TGTGCCTCCGGACCGGGGGGCCTTGGCTACACCTTC	CASGPGGLGYTF
TRBV19	TRBD2	many	TRBJ2-2	TGTGCCAGTAGCGATAGCGGGGTTCACACCGGGGAGCTGTTTTTT	CASSDSGVHTGELFF
TRBV28	TRBD1	NA	TRBJ2-2	TGTGCCAGCAGTCAATTTCCGGGACAGGGGGCGAGAACCGGGGAGCTGTTTTTT	CASSQFPGQGARTGELFF
TRBV6-5	NA	NA	TRBJ1-5	TGTGCCAGCAGTTACTCGACTCAGAGTAGCAATCAGCCCCAGCATTTT	CASSYSTQSSNQPQHF
TRBV6-4	NA	NA	TRBJ1-2	TGTGCCAGCAGTGTTACCGGGACAAGCTATGGCTACACCTTC	CASSVTGTSYGYTF
TRBV18	TRBD1	once	TRBJ1-1	TGTGCCAGCTCGGTCCGGACAGGGGGGAACACTGAAGCTTTCTTT	CASSVRTGGNTEAFF
TRBV27	TRBD2	NA	TRBJ2-3	TGTGCCAGCAGCCCCCGGGTAGCGGGGGGTGTGGTCACAGATACGCAGTATTTT	CASSPRVAGGVVTDTQYF
TRBV4-3	NA	NA	TRBJ2-2	TGCGCCAGCAGCCAAGGCCAGCAGAACACCGGGGAGCTGTTTTTT	CASSQGQQNTGELFF
TRBV6-5	TRBD1	NA	TRBJ1-4	TGTGCCGTTCGACAGGGGGAAAAACTGTTTTTT	CAVRQGEKLFF
TRBV2	NA	NA	TRBJ2-1	TGTGCCAGCAGCCGTCTTGAGCAGTTCTTC	CASSRLEQFF
TRBV3-1/TRBV3-2	NA	NA	TRBJ1-2	TGTGCCAGCAGCCAAGAACTTACGGGAGGGAGCAACTATGGCTACACCTTC	CASSQELTGGSNYGYTF
TRBV4-3	NA	NA	TRBJ2-2	TGCGCCAGCAGCCGGATAGGCACCGGGGAGCTGTTTTTT	CASSRIGTGELFF
TRBV12-3/TRBV12-4	TRBD1	NA	TRBJ2-3	TGTGCCAGCAGGACCGACAGGGATGATACGCAGTATTTT	CASRTDRDDTQYF
TRBV15	NA	NA	TRBJ2-1	TGTGCCACCAGCAGAGGGGAGGAGCCTTACAATGAGCAGTTCTTC	CATSRGEEPYNEQFF
TRBV4-2	NA	NA	TRBJ2-3	TGTGCCAGCAGCCAAGGGGTGACCGGCACAGATACGCAGTATTTT	CASSQGVTGTDTQYF
TRBV6-1	NA	medium-sized	TRBJ2-2	TGTGCCAGCAGTGCCCTGGGATCGAACACCGGGGAGCTGTTTTTT	CASSALGSNTGELFF
TRBV30	NA	NA	TRBJ1-1	TGTGCCTGGAGTGCCCAGACAAACACTGAAGCTTTCTTT	CAWSAQTNTEAFF
TRBV19	NA	NA	TRBJ1-5	TGTGCCAGTAGTATAATAAGGGGTCAGGCCCCAGATCAGCCCCAGCATTTT	CASSIIRGQAPDQPQHF
TRBV28	NA	NA	TRBJ1-1	TGTGCCAGCAGTTTCGCAGCCTATCGGAACACTGAAGCTTTCTTT	CASSFAAYRNTEAFF
TRBV5-4	TRBD1	NA	TRBJ2-7	TGTGCCAGCAGCTTAGACAGGGGCCCCTACGAGCAGTACTTC	CASSLDRGPYEQYF
TRBV12-3/TRBV12-4	NA	NA	TRBJ1-2	TGTGCCAGCAGTTCCCGGGCGAGCGGCTACACCTTC	CASSSRASGYTF
TRBV18	NA	NA	TRBJ2-1	TGTGCCAGCTCAACCAACGGACAGCTAAAGGGTCACAATGAGCAGTTCTTC	CASSTNGQLKGHNEQFF
TRBV5-1	NA	NA	TRBJ2-5	TGCGCCAGCAGCTTGGTGGCTTCTAGCCTAGGGCCTTCACAAGAGACCCAGTACTTC	CASSLVASSLGPSQETQYF
TRBV6-1	NA	NA	TRBJ2-2	TGTGCCAGCAGTGAACGCGGGTACGGCGGGGAGCTGTTTTTT	CASSERGYGGELFF
TRBV5-1	NA	NA	TRBJ1-4	TGCGCCAGCAGCGGGGATGTTACCGAAAAACTGTTTTTT	CASSGDVTEKLFF
TRBV10-3	TRBD2	NA	TRBJ2-2	TGTGCCATCAGAGGGACTAGCGGGAGAGAAGAACCCGGGGAGCTGTTTTTT	CAIRGTSGREEPGELFF
TRBV28	NA	NA	TRBJ1-5	TGTGCCAGCAGTCGGCCAGGGGGCAATCAGCCCCAGCATTTT	CASSRPGGNQPQHF
TRBV5-5	NA	NA	TRBJ2-7	TGTGCCAGCAGCTTAGGTAGCGGTCTCTACGAGCAGTACTTC	CASSLGSGLYEQYF
TRBV9	NA	NA	TRBJ2-7	TGTGCCAGCAGCGTGGAACGGGGCGAGCAGTACTTC	CASSVERGEQYF
TRBV10-3	TRBD1	NA	TRBJ2-2	TGTGCCATTACTCAGGGGACAGGGAACACCGGGGAGCTGTTTTTT	CAITQGTGNTGELFF
TRBV5-1	NA	NA	TRBJ2-2	TGCGCCAGCGCCCCGCTCTCTGGGGGGCCGAACACCGGGGAGCTGTTTTTT	CASAPLSGGPNTGELFF
TRBV14	NA	NA	TRBJ2-7	TGTGCCAGCAGCCAAGGCAGGGTCGGCGAGCAGTACTTC	CASSQGRVGEQYF
TRBV16	NA	NA	TRBJ2-6	TGTGCCAGCAGCCAAGTTAGCGGTGGGGTCTCCTGGGCCAACGTCCTGACTTTC	CASSQVSGGVSWANVLTF
TRBV7-3	NA	NA	TRBJ2-3	TGTGCCAGCAGCTTAAGCTCCCCCTCATTGCAGTATTTT	CASSLSSPSLQYF
TRBV9	NA	NA	TRBJ1-1	TGTGCCAGCAGCGTAGAGGGGGGGTCTGAAGCTTTCTTT	CASSVEGGSEAFF
TRBV2	TRBD1	NA	TRBJ2-2	TGTGCCAGCAGCGCCCGGGACAGAGGGACCGGGGAGCTGTTTTTT	CASSARDRGTGELFF
TRBV9	NA	NA	TRBJ2-5	TGTGCCAGCAGCGTAGGCGGCGGCCAAGAGACCCAGTACTTC	CASSVGGGQETQYF
TRBV4-3	NA	NA	TRBJ2-7	TGCGCCAGCAGCCAAGAAATAAGGCAGACCTACGAGCAGTACTTC	CASSQEIRQTYEQYF
TRBV3-1/TRBV3-2	NA	once	TRBJ1-6	TGTGCCAGCAGACTCGGAGTAGGGGCCAATTCACCCCTCCACTTT	CASRLGVGANSPLHF
TRBV6-5	NA	NA	TRBJ2-3	TGTGCCAGCAGTTACTCCAGACTATCAAGCACAGATACGCAGTATTTT	CASSYSRLSSTDTQYF
TRBV19	NA	NA	TRBJ1-1	TGTGCCAGTAGTATAGCCTGGGGTACCCAGAACACTGAAGCTTTCTTT	CASSIAWGTQNTEAFF